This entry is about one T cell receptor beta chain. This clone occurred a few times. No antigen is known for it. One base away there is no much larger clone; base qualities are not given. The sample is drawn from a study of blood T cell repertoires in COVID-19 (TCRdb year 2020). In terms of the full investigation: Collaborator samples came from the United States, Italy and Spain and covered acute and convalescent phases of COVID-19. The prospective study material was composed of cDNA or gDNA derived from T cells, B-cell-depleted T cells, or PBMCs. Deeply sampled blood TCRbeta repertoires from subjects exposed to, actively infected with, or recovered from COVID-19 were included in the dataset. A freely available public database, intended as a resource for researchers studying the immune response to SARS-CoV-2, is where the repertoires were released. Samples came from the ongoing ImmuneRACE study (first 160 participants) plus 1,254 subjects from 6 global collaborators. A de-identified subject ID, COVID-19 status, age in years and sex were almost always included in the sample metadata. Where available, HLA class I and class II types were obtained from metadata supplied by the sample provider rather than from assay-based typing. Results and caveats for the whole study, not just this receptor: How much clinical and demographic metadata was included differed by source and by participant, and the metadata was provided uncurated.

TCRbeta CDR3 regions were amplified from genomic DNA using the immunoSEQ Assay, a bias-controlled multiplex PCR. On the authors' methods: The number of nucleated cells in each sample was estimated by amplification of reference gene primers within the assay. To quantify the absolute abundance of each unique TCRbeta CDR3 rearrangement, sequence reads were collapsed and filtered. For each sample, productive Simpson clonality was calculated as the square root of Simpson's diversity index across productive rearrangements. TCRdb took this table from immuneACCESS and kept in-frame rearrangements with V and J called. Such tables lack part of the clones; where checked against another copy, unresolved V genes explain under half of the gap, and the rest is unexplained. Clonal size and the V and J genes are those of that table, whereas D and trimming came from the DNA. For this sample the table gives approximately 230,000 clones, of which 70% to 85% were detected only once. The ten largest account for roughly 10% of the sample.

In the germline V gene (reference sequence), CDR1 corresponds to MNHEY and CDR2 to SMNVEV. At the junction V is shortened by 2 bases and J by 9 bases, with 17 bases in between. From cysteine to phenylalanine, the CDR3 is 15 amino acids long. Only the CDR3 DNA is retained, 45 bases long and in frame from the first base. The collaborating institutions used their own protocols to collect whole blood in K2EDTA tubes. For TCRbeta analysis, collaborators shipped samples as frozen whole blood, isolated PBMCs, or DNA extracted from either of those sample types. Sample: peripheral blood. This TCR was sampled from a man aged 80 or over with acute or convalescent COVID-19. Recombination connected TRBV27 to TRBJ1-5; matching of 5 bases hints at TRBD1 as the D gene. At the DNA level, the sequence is TGTGCCAGCAGTTTACGGGGGAGGGTCTTAGGGCCCCAGCATTTT. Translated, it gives CASSLRGRVLGPQHF.